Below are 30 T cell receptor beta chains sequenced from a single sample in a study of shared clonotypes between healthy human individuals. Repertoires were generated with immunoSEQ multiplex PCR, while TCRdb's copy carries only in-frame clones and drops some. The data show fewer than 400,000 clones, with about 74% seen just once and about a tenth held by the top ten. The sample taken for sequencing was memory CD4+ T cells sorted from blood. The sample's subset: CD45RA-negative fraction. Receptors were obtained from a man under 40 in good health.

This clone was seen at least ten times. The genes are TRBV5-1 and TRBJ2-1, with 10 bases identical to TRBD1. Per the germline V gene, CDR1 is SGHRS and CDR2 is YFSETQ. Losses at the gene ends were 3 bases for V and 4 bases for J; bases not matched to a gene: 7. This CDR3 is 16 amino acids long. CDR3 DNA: TGCGCCAGCAGCTCATACCGGGACAGGGGTTACAATGAGCAGTTCTTC. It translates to CASSSYRDRGYNEQFF.

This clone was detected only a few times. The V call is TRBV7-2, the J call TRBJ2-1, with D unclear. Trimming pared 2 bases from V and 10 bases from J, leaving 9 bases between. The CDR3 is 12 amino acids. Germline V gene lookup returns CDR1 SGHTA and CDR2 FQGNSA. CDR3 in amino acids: CASSLISGEQFF. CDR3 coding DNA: TGTGCCAGCAGCTTAATTTCAGGAGAGCAGTTCTTC.

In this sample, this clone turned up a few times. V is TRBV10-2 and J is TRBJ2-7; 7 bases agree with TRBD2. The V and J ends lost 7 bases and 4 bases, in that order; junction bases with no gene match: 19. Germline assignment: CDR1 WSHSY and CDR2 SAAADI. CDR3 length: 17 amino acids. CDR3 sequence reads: CASKEGASGPLGYEQYF. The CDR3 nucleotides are TGCGCCAGCAAGGAAGGGGCTAGCGGCCCCCTAGGTTACGAGCAGTACTTC.

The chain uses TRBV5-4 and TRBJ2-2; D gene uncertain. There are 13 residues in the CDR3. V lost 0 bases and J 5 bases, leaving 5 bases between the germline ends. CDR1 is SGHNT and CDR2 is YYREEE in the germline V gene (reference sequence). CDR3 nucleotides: TGTGCCAGCAGCTTGGCGGAAACCGGGGAGCTGTTTTTT. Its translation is CASSLAETGELFF.

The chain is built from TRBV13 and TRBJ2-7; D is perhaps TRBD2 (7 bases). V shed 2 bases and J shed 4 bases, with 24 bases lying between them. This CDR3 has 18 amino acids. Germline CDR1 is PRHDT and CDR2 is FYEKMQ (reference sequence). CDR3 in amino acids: CASSLSTGGTRLIYEQYF. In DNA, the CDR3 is TGTGCCAGCAGCTTATCCACGGGGGGCACGCGGTTGATATACGAGCAGTACTTC.

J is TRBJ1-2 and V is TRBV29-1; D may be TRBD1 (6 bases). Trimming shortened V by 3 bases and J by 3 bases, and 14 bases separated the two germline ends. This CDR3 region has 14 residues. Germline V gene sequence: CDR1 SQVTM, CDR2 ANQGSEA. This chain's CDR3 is CSVEGAVIHYGYTF. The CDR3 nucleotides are TGCAGCGTTGAGGGGGCAGTCATCCACTATGGCTACACCTTC. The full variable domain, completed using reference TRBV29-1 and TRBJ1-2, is SAVISQKPSRDICQRGTSLTIQCQVDSQVTMMFWYRQQPGQSLTLIATANQGSEATYESGFVIDKFPISRPNLTFSTLTVSNMSPEDSSIYLCSVEGAVIHYGYTFGSGTRLTVV.

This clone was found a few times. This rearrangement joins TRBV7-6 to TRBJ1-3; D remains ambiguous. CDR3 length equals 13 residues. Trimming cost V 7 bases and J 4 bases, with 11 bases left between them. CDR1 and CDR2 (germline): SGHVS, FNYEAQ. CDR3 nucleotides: TGTGCCAGCACACAGTCTGCCGGAAACACCATATATTTT. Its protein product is CASTQSAGNTIYF.

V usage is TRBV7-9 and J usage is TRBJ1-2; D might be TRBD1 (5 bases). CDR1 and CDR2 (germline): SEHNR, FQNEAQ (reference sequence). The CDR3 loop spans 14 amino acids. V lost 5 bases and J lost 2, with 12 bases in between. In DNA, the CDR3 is TGTGCCAGCAGCCGCGGGACGGCCAACTATGGCTACACCTTC. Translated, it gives CASSRGTANYGYTF.

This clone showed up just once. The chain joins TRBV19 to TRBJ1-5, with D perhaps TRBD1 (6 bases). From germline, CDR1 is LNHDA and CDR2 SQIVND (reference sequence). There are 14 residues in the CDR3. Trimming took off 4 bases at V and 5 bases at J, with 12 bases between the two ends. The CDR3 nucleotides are TGTGCCAGTAGTACCAGGGGTGAGGATCAGCCCCAGCATTTT. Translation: CASSTRGEDQPQHF.

The CDR3 DNA follows: TGTGCCAGCAGCCAAGACAGGGTCAGGGATCAGCCCCAGCATTTT. This encodes CASSQDRVRDQPQHF. This chain links TRBV28 with TRBJ1-5; TRBD1 matches at 7 bases. V trimming: 6 bases; J trimming: 5 bases; junction bases outside the gene matches: 10. The CDR3 consists of 15 residues. The V gene's germline CDR1 is MDHEN and CDR2 SYDVKM.

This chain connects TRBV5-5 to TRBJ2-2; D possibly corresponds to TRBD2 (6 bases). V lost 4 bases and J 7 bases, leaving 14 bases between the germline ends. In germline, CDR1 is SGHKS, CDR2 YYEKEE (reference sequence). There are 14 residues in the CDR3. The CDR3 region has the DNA TGTGCCAGCAGCCCGGGACTCTCGGTCGGGGAGCTGTTTTTT. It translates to CASSPGLSVGELFF. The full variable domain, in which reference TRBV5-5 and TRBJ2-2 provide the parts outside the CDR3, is DAGVTQSPTHLIKTRGQQVTLRCSPISGHKSVSWYQQVLGQGPQFIFQYYEKEERGRGNFPDRFSARQFPNYSSELNVNALLLGDSALYLCASSPGLSVGELFFGEGSRLTVL.

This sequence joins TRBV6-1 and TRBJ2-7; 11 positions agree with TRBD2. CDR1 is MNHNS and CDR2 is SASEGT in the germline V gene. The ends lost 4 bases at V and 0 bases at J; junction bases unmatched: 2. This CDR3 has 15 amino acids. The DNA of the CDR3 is TGTGCCAGCAGTGGAACTAGCGGGAGCTCCTACGAGCAGTACTTC. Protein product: CASSGTSGSSYEQYF.

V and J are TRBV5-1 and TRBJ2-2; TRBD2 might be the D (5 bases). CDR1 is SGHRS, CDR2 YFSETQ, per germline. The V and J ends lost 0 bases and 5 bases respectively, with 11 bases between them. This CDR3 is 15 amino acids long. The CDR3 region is CASSLGASLTGELFF. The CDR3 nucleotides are TGCGCCAGCAGCTTGGGGGCTAGCTTAACCGGGGAGCTGTTTTTT.

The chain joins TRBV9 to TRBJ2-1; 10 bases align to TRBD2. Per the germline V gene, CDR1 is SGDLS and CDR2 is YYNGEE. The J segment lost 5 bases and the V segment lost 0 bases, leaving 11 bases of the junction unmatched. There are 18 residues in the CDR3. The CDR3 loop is CASSVEASGSSQHNEQFF. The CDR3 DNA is TGTGCCAGCAGCGTAGAGGCTAGCGGGAGCTCTCAGCACAATGAGCAGTTCTTC.

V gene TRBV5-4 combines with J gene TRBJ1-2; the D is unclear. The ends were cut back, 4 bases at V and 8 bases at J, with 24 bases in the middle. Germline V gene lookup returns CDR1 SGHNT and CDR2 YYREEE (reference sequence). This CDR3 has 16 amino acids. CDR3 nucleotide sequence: TGTGCCAGCAGCCCCAAAGTTGGGGAAGGGTCCTACGGCTACACCTTC. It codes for CASSPKVGEGSYGYTF.

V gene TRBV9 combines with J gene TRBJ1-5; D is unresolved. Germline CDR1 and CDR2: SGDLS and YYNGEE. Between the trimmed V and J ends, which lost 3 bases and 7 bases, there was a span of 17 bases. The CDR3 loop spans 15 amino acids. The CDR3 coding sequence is TGTGCCAGCAGCGCCGGGCCGGCAAAATACCAGCCCCAGCATTTT. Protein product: CASSAGPAKYQPQHF.

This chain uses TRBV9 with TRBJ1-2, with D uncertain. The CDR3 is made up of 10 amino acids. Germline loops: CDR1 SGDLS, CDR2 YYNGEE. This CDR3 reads CARKTYGYTF. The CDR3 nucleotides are TGTGCAAGAAAGACCTATGGCTACACCTTC.

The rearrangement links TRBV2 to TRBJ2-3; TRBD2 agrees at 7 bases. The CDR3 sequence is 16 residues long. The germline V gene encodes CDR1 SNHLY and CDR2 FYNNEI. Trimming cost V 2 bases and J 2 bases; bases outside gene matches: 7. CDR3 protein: CASSELGGSATDTQYF. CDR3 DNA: TGTGCCAGCAGTGAACTGGGGGGGAGCGCCACAGATACGCAGTATTTT.

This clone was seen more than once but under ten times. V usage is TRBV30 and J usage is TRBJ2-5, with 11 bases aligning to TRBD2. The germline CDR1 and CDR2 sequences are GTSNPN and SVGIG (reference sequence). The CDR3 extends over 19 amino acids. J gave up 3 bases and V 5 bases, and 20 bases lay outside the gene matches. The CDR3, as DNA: TGTGCCTGGGGGCACAGTAGCGGGAGGGGAGGAGGTTATGAAGAGACCCAGTACTTC. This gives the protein CAWGHSSGRGGGYEETQYF.

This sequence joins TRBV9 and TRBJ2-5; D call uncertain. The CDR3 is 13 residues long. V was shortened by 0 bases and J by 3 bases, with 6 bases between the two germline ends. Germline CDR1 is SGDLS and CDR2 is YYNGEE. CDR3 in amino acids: CASSVASKETQYF. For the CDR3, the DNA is TGTGCCAGCAGCGTAGCGTCCAAAGAGACCCAGTACTTC.

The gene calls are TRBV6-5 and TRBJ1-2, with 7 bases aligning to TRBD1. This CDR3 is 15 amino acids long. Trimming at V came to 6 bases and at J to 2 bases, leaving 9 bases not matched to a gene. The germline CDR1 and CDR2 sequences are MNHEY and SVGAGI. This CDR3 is CASSSTTGRNYGYTF. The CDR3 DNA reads TGTGCCAGCAGCTCGACGACAGGGAGAAACTATGGCTACACCTTC.

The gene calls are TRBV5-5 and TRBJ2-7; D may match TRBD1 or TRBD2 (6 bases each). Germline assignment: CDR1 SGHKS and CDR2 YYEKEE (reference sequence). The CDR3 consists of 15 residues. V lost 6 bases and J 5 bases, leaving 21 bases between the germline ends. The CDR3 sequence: CASTGSLGGFDEQYF. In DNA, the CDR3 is TGTGCCAGCACCGGGAGTTTAGGGGGGTTCGACGAGCAGTACTTC.

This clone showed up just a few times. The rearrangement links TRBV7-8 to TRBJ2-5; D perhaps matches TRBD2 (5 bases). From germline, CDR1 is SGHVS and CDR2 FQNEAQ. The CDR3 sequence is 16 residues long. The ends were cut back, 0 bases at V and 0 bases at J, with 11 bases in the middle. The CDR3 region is CASSLASTGYQETQYF. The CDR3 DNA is TGTGCCAGCAGCTTAGCGAGTACGGGGTACCAAGAGACCCAGTACTTC.

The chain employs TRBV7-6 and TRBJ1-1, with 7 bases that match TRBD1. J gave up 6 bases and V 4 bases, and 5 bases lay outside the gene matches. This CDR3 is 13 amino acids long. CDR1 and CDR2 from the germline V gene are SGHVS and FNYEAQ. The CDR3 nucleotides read TGTGCCAGCAGCTCCCAGACAGGGTCTGAAGCTTTCTTT. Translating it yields CASSSQTGSEAFF.

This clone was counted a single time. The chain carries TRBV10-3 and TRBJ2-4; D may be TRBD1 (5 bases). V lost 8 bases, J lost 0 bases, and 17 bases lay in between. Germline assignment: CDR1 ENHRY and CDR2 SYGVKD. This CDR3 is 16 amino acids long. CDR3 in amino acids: CAIPEKQDVAKNIQYF. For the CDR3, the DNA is TGTGCCATCCCAGAGAAACAGGACGTAGCCAAAAACATTCAGTACTTC.

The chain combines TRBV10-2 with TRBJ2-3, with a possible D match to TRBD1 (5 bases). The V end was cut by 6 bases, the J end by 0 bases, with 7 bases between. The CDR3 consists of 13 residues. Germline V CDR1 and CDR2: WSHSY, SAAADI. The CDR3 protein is CASRRGSTDTQYF. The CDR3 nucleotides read TGCGCCAGCAGAAGGGGTAGCACAGATACGCAGTATTTT.

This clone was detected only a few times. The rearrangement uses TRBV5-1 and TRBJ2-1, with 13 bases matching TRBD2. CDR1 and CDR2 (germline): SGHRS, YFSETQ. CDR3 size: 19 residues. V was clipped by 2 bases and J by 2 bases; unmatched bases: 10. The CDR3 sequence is CASSLTGTSGAWPYNEQFF. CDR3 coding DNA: TGCGCCAGCAGCTTAACCGGGACTAGCGGGGCTTGGCCCTACAATGAGCAGTTCTTC.

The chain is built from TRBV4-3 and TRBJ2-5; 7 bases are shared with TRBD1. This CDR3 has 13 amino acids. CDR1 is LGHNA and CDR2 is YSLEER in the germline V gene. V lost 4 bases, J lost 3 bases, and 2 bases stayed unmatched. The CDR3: CASSLGTEETQYF. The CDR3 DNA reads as TGCGCCAGCAGCCTAGGGACAGAAGAGACCCAGTACTTC.

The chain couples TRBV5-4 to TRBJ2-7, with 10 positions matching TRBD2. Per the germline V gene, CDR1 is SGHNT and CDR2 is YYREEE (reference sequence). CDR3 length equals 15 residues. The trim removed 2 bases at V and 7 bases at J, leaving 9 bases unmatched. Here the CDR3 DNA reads TGTGCCAGCAGCTTCGGTAGCGGGAGGCTGCTAGAGCAGTACTTC. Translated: CASSFGSGRLLEQYF. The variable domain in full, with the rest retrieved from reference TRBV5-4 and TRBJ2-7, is ETGVTQSPTHLIKTRGQQVTLRCSSQSGHNTVSWYQQALGQGPQFIFQYYREEENGRGNFPPRFSGLQFPNYSSELNVNALELDDSALYLCASSFGSGRLLEQYFGPGTRLTVT.

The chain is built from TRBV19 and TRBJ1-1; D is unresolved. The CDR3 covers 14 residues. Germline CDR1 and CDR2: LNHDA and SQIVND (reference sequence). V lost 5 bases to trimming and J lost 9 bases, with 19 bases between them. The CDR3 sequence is CASSAQVTNKKAFF. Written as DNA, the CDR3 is TGTGCCAGTAGTGCTCAGGTGACGAATAAAAAAGCTTTCTTT.